This entry lists 28 T cell receptor beta chains sequenced from one sample in a study of blood T cell repertoires in COVID-19 (dated by TCRdb to 2020 to 2022). Libraries were made using the immunoSEQ multiplex PCR assay. Entries here come from immuneACCESS through TCRdb and include only in-frame sequences with V and J called. Some clones fail to appear in such tables; in the studies checked, an unresolved V gene covers under half of the shortfall, and the cause of the remainder is unknown. The sample table shows around 120,000 clones, and 86% are seen once. The ten largest clonotypes hold around 2.5% of the sample. The sequencing input was PBMCs or T cells enriched from blood (not recorded which). The source of these receptors is a woman aged 45-60 years who had recovered from COVID-19.

The chain uses TRBV11-2 and TRBJ1-4, with 10 positions matching TRBD1. This CDR3 spans 15 amino acids. CDR1 and CDR2 (germline): SGHAT, FQNNGV. V lost 4 bases to trimming and J lost 8 bases; unmatched junction nucleotides: 7. The CDR3 protein is CASSSPGTGDEKLFF. CDR3 coding DNA: TGTGCCAGCAGCTCCCCCGGGACAGGGGACGAAAAACTGTTTTTT.

The V and J genes are TRBV7-2 and TRBJ2-1; D might be TRBD1 (6 bases). V was pared by 2 bases and J by 3 bases, with 11 bases between. This CDR3 is 15 amino acids long. The V gene's germline CDR1 is SGHTA and CDR2 FQGNSA. The CDR3 DNA reads as TGTGCCAGCAGCTTACCAGGGGATTTCTACAATGAGCAGTTCTTC. It encodes CASSLPGDFYNEQFF. The full variable domain, in which reference TRBV7-2 and TRBJ2-1 provide the parts outside the CDR3, is GAGVSQSPSNKVTEKGKDVELRCDPISGHTALYWYRQSLGQGLEFLIYFQGNSAPDKSGLPSDRFSAERTGGSVSTLTIQRTQQEDSAVYLCASSLPGDFYNEQFFGPGTRLTVL.

The chain is built from TRBV19 and TRBJ2-3; 8 bases match TRBD2. Germline V gives CDR1 LNHDA, CDR2 SQIVND (reference sequence). Losses at the gene ends were 7 bases for V and 2 bases for J; bases not matched to a gene: 11. CDR3 size: 16 residues. The DNA of the CDR3 is TGTGCCAGTATTGGGCGGCTAGCGGGCCTCACAGATACGCAGTATTTT. Translated, it gives CASIGRLAGLTDTQYF.

The gene calls are TRBV5-1 and TRBJ2-2; unclear D gene. Trimming took 6 bases from V and 0 from J, leaving 15 bases between them. This CDR3 contains 16 residues. Germline CDR1 SGHRS, CDR2 YFSETQ. This chain's CDR3 is CASTSLGQPNTGELFF. The CDR3 DNA follows: TGCGCCAGCACATCCCTGGGCCAGCCGAACACCGGGGAGCTGTTTTTT. Using reference TRBV5-1 and TRBJ2-2 for the parts outside the CDR3, the full variable domain is KAGVTQTPRYLIKTRGQQVTLSCSPISGHRSVSWYQQTPGQGLQFLFEYFSETQRNKGNFPGRFSGRQFSNSRSEMNVSTLELGDSALYLCASTSLGQPNTGELFFGEGSRLTVL.

The chain is built from TRBV7-8 and TRBJ2-7, with TRBD1 matching over 8 bases. The CDR3 runs to 12 residues. V gave up 4 bases and J gave up 6 bases; unmatched junction bases: 2. Per germline, CDR1 SGHVS and CDR2 FQNEAQ. DNA for the CDR3: TGTGCCAGCAGCTGGGGACAGGTCGAGCAGTACTTC. Translated: CASSWGQVEQYF.

The chain carries TRBV5-1 and TRBJ2-2, with D possibly TRBD2 on 5 matching bases. The germline V gene has CDR1 SGHRS and CDR2 YFSETQ. The CDR3 contains 15 residues. The V and J ends lost 1 base and 6 bases respectively, with 13 bases between them. In nucleotides, the CDR3 is TGCGCCAGCAGCTTGCAGGCCAGTAGCGCCGGGGAGCTGTTTTTT. Translated: CASSLQASSAGELFF.

V and J are TRBV29-1 and TRBJ2-1, with 9 bases aligning to TRBD2. Germline trimming cut 3 bases from V and 0 bases from J; bases unmatched to any gene: 3. Germline-derived CDR1 and CDR2 are SQVTM and ANQGSEA. CDR3 length equals 15 residues. CDR3 DNA: TGCAGCGTTGATTTGCGGGGGGGCTCCTACAATGAGCAGTTCTTC. This translates into CSVDLRGGSYNEQFF.

The chain recombines TRBV19 with TRBJ2-3; 8 bases fit TRBD1. V lost 5 bases and J lost 0; bases outside the gene matches: 7. Germline V lookup: CDR1 LNHDA, CDR2 SQIVND (reference sequence). The CDR3 covers 16 residues. CDR3 DNA: TGTGCCAGTAGTCCCGGGACAGGATATAGCACAGATACGCAGTATTTT. Translated: CASSPGTGYSTDTQYF.

V and J are TRBV11-3 and TRBJ1-1; 10 nucleotides match TRBD1. The V gene's germline CDR1 is SGHNT and CDR2 YENEEA. The length of the CDR3 is 18 residues. The trim removed 1 base at V and 4 bases at J, leaving 12 bases unmatched. In nucleotides, the CDR3 is TGTGCCAGCAGCTTAGTTCGGGGGGGACAGGGGTTGTTCACTGAAGCTTTCTTT. Translation gives CASSLVRGGQGLFTEAFF.

This chain links TRBV19 with TRBJ2-2, with 9 nucleotides matching TRBD1. After removal of 1 base from V and 5 bases from J, the junction contained 5 bases not matched to a gene. The CDR3 is 16 residues long. The germline gives CDR1 LNHDA, CDR2 SQIVND (reference sequence). This chain's CDR3 is CASSIGLDRGTGELFF. DNA of the CDR3: TGTGCCAGTAGTATAGGCTTGGACAGGGGAACCGGGGAGCTGTTTTTT.

The chain is built from TRBV29-1 and TRBJ2-1; 12 bases map to TRBD2. Trimming cost V 3 bases and J 13 bases; bases outside gene matches: 7. This CDR3 has 13 amino acids. The V gene's germline CDR1 is SQVTM and CDR2 ANQGSEA. The CDR3, as DNA: TGCAGCGTTGACAAACTAGCGGGGGGCCCACAGTTCTTC. This sequence encodes CSVDKLAGGPQFF.

The chain employs TRBV20-1 and TRBJ1-5; unclear D gene. The CDR3 is 14 amino acids. The germline V gene encodes CDR1 DFQATT and CDR2 SNEGSKA (reference sequence). V was cut by 3 bases and J by 0 bases, with 9 bases left in between. The DNA for the CDR3 is TGCAGTGCTAGTGACCCAAATAGCAATCAGCCCCAGCATTTT. Protein sequence: CSASDPNSNQPQHF.

Here the CDR3 reads CASSLSRFEGYTF. CDR3 nucleotide sequence: TGTGCCAGCAGCTTAAGTCGGTTTGAGGGCTACACCTTC. V gene TRBV7-2 combines with J gene TRBJ1-2; no clear D. V dropped 2 bases and J dropped 8 bases, with 12 bases sitting between them. Germline V gene lookup returns CDR1 SGHTA and CDR2 FQGNSA. CDR3 size: 13 residues.

The J gene is TRBJ2-5, the V gene TRBV7-9, with 11 bases fitting TRBD1. The CDR3 is made up of 18 amino acids. Germline CDR1 reads SEHNR; CDR2 reads FQNEAQ (reference sequence). The trim removed 7 bases at V and 1 base at J, leaving 14 bases unmatched. The CDR3 sequence is CASNRDRGFRTPQETQYF. CDR3 bases: TGTGCCAGCAACCGGGACAGGGGGTTTCGGACGCCCCAAGAGACCCAGTACTTC.

The chain couples TRBV3-1 (or the pseudogene TRBV3-2) to TRBJ1-1, with D possibly TRBD1 on 6 matching bases. The V end lost 1 base, the J end lost 5 bases, and 14 bases lay between the germline ends. CDR3 length equals 15 residues. Germline loops: CDR1 LGHDT, CDR2 YNNKEL (reference sequence). As DNA, the CDR3 is TGTGCCAGCAGCCAAGGAACGGGACACCGGACTGAAGCTTTCTTT. Protein sequence: CASSQGTGHRTEAFF.

The rearrangement uses TRBV19 and TRBJ1-2, with 7 bases that match TRBD1. Unmatched junction bases numbered 5, after V lost 4 bases and J lost 6 bases. The germline V gene has CDR1 LNHDA and CDR2 SQIVND (reference sequence). The length of the CDR3 is 13 residues. The CDR3 DNA reads as TGTGCCAGTAGTAGGCAGGGGGATGATGGCTACACCTTC. Protein sequence: CASSRQGDDGYTF.

The gene calls are TRBV23-1 and TRBJ2-7, with unresolved D. TRBV23-1 is labeled an ORF, and its function is uncertain. The V gene lost 3 bases and the J gene lost 3 bases, with 12 bases spanning the gap. The CDR3 extends over 14 amino acids. The CDR3 sequence: CASSHPLGRYEQYF. In DNA form, the CDR3 reads TGCGCCAGCAGTCATCCTCTTGGCCGCTACGAGCAGTACTTC.

The chain employs TRBV24-1 and TRBJ2-7; TRBD2 matches at 7 bases. J was trimmed by 7 bases and V by 0 bases; bases with no gene match: 2. This CDR3 is 13 amino acids long. From germline, CDR1 is KGHDR and CDR2 SFDVKD. The CDR3 loop reads CATSDLRGGEQYF. The CDR3 bases are TGTGCCACCAGTGATTTGCGGGGAGGGGAGCAGTACTTC.

DNA for the CDR3: TGTGCCAGCAGCTACCCTAGCGGGCAAGAGACCCAGTACTTC. It codes for CASSYPSGQETQYF. The rearrangement uses TRBV7-9 and TRBJ2-5; 8 nucleotides align to TRBD2. The germline V gene has CDR1 SEHNR and CDR2 FQNEAQ (reference sequence). The CDR3 has 14 amino acids. The V gene end was trimmed by 4 bases and the J gene end by 2 bases; junction bases not matched to a gene: 3.

V usage is TRBV5-6 and J usage is TRBJ1-2, with D maybe TRBD1 (5 bases). Germline-derived CDR1 and CDR2 are SGHDT and YYEEEE. V lost 3 bases, J lost 7 bases, and 16 bases lay in between. The CDR3 runs 14 residues. DNA of the CDR3: TGTGCCAGCAGCTGGGGCGGAGGGACGGGTGGCTACACCTTC. This codes for CASSWGGGTGGYTF.

The rearrangement joins TRBV7-2 to TRBJ2-7; D is perhaps TRBD2 (6 bases). Germline-derived CDR1 and CDR2 are SGHTA and FQGNSA. The V end was cut by 8 bases, the J end by 6 bases, with 23 bases between. CDR3 length equals 15 residues. The CDR3 DNA reads as TGTGCCAGCTCCTCCTCGGGGTCCGGGGGTCGCGAGCAGTACTTC. Its protein product is CASSSSGSGGREQYF.

CDR3 loop: CASSLAINPGGWDEQYF. CDR3 bases: TGCGCCAGCAGCTTGGCCATAAATCCAGGGGGGTGGGACGAGCAGTACTTC. The V call is TRBV5-1, the J call TRBJ2-7; D may be TRBD1 (7 bases). Germline CDR1 reads SGHRS; CDR2 reads YFSETQ. The CDR3 length is 17 residues. The V and J ends lost 0 bases and 5 bases respectively, with 21 bases between them.

The chain is built from TRBV4-1 and TRBJ2-5, with TRBD1 as a possible D gene (6 bases). Germline-derived CDR1 and CDR2 are MGHRA and YSYEKL. With 1 base removed from V and 0 bases from J, the gap between germline ends came to 12 bases. This CDR3 region has 16 residues. DNA of the CDR3: TGCGCCAGCAGCCAAGGGGGGCTCGCCAACCAAGAGACCCAGTACTTC. It specifies CASSQGGLANQETQYF.

V and J are TRBV5-1 and TRBJ1-5; 8 bases fit TRBD1. Germline CDR1 is SGHRS and CDR2 is YFSETQ. Germline trimming cut 0 bases from V and 3 bases from J; bases unmatched to any gene: 5. This CDR3 has 16 residues. In nucleotides, the CDR3 is TGCGCCAGCAGCTTGGGGGCAGGGGGCACCAATCAGCCCCAGCATTTT. Translated, it gives CASSLGAGGTNQPQHF. The full variable domain, rest sourced from reference TRBV5-1 and TRBJ1-5, is KAGVTQTPRYLIKTRGQQVTLSCSPISGHRSVSWYQQTPGQGLQFLFEYFSETQRNKGNFPGRFSGRQFSNSRSEMNVSTLELGDSALYLCASSLGAGGTNQPQHFGDGTRLSIL.

The chain combines TRBV9 with TRBJ1-6, with TRBD1 matching over 7 bases. V lost 4 bases, J lost 6 bases, and 10 bases stayed unmatched. The CDR3 contains 16 residues. Germline V gene sequence: CDR1 SGDLS, CDR2 YYNGEE. The CDR3 nucleotides read TGTGCCAGCAGCAGTGGGACAGTTAAAATTAATTCACCCCTCCACTTT. It encodes CASSSGTVKINSPLHF.

Worth noting for this clone: An end of the junction differs from the germline gene, which may be a read error. The CDR3 DNA is TGTGCCAGCAGACTCACAGGGGCGGCGAGCTACGGGCAGTACTTC. Residues: CASRLTGAASYGQYF. This chain connects TRBV6-5 to TRBJ2-7, with 7 bases fitting TRBD1. Per germline, CDR1 MNHEY and CDR2 SVGAGI. The CDR3 contains 15 residues.

This chain joins TRBV24-1 and TRBJ1-1; 8 bases match TRBD1. The CDR3 spans 15 residues. V gave up 5 bases and J gave up 4 bases; unmatched junction bases: 8. Germline CDR1 and CDR2: KGHDR and SFDVKD. The CDR3 sequence is CATSAEDRAVTEAFF. Here the CDR3 DNA reads TGTGCCACCAGTGCCGAGGACAGGGCGGTCACTGAAGCTTTCTTT.

The CDR3 bases are TGTGCCAGCAGCGGTCGCTCGCGGGACAACTATGGCTACACCTTC. Translated, it gives CASSGRSRDNYGYTF. The J gene is TRBJ1-2, the V gene TRBV7-9, with TRBD1 as a possible D gene (5 bases). This CDR3 contains 15 residues. Germline V gene data show CDR1 as SEHNR and CDR2 as FQNEAQ (reference sequence). V was trimmed by 5 bases and J by 2 bases, leaving 15 bases between them.